Below, 30 T cell receptor beta chains from the same sample are listed, as sequenced in a study of control samples from healthy donors and cancer patients. Assay used: immunoSEQ multiplex PCR; TCRdb lists only in-frame clones, some missing. The sample contains 95,000 to 100,000 clones, around 89% of which appear only once. The sequenced sample consisted of blood. The receptor set was obtained from a man aged 25-45 years in good health.

This chain connects TRBV18 to TRBJ2-2, with TRBD1 matching over 7 bases. Germline V gene sequence: CDR1 KGHSH, CDR2 LQKENI. The V and J ends lost 3 bases and 4 bases, in that order; junction bases with no gene match: 2. The CDR3 is 14 residues long. CDR3 nucleotide sequence: TGTGCCAGCTCACCGCAGGGGGTCACCGGGGAGCTGTTTTTT. This encodes CASSPQGVTGELFF.

The sample holds a few counts of this clone. V is TRBV5-6 and J is TRBJ1-2; D remains unclear. The CDR3 is 14 amino acids. Trimming cost V 2 bases and J 7 bases, with 15 bases left between them. Looked up from germline, CDR1 is SGHDT and CDR2 is YYEEEE. CDR3 sequence: CASSFGRGESGYTF. DNA for the CDR3: TGTGCCAGCAGCTTTGGTCGTGGTGAGTCTGGCTACACCTTC.

In its sample, this clone was seen once. This chain links TRBV19 with TRBJ2-3; perhaps TRBD2 as D (6 bases). Germline assignment: CDR1 LNHDA and CDR2 SQIVND (reference sequence). V lost 8 bases and J 0 bases, leaving 12 bases between the germline ends. CDR3 length equals 14 residues. CDR3 protein: CASSGVLSTDTQYF. Here the CDR3 DNA reads TGTGCCAGTTCGGGGGTTTTAAGCACAGATACGCAGTATTTT.

This clone was observed once. This chain uses TRBV10-1 with TRBJ1-2; 7 nucleotides agree with TRBD1. V dropped 0 bases and J dropped 6; count of bases not matched to a gene: 4. This CDR3 has 14 amino acids. The germline V gene has CDR1 WNHNN and CDR2 SYGVQD (reference sequence). CDR3 amino acids: CASSESRQGHGYTF. DNA for the CDR3: TGCGCCAGCAGTGAGTCGAGACAGGGACATGGCTACACCTTC.

V gene TRBV6-5 combines with J gene TRBJ2-2, with TRBD1 identical over 10 bases. The CDR3 spans 15 residues. V lost 5 bases to trimming and J lost 5 bases; unmatched junction nucleotides: 5. The germline CDR1 and CDR2 sequences are MNHEY and SVGAGI. CDR3 residues: CASSRLGQGTGELFF. The CDR3 DNA reads as TGTGCCAGCAGTAGGTTGGGACAGGGGACCGGGGAGCTGTTTTTT.

This chain connects TRBV27 to TRBJ2-1, with TRBD2 identical over 7 bases. Germline-derived CDR1 and CDR2 are MNHEY and SMNVEV (reference sequence). J was trimmed by 3 bases and V by 3 bases; bases with no gene match: 2. The length of the CDR3 is 14 residues. The CDR3 DNA is TGTGCCAGCAGTTTGCGGGAGAGCTACAATGAGCAGTTCTTC. It specifies CASSLRESYNEQFF.

The chain carries TRBV20-1 and TRBJ1-1; D ambiguous. Germline CDR1 reads DFQATT; CDR2 reads SNEGSKA (reference sequence). V lost 3 bases to trimming and J lost 3 bases, with 5 bases between them. There are 11 residues in the CDR3. DNA for the CDR3: TGCAGTGCTAGTATGTACACTGAAGCTTTCTTT. Amino acid sequence: CSASMYTEAFF.

This clone has only one observation. The V call is TRBV2, the J call TRBJ2-1; unclear D gene. This CDR3 is built from 13 residues. Germline V gives CDR1 SNHLY, CDR2 FYNNEI. Trimming pared 8 bases from V and 0 bases from J, leaving 8 bases between. The CDR3 coding sequence is TGTGCCAGCCTATCCAGCTCCTACAATGAGCAGTTCTTC. Translation gives CASLSSSYNEQFF. The full variable domain, completed using reference TRBV2 and TRBJ2-1, is EPEVTQTPSHQVTQMGQEVILRCVPISNHLYFYWYRQILGQKVEFLVSFYNNEISEKSEIFDDQFSVERPDGSNFTLKIRSTKLEDSAMYFCASLSSSYNEQFFGPGTRLTVL.

V and J are TRBV6-2 or TRBV6-3 and TRBJ2-3; the match to TRBD2 covers 11 bases. The germline V gene encodes CDR1 MNHEY and CDR2 SVGEGT. Germline trimming cut 5 bases from V and 3 bases from J; bases unmatched to any gene: 7. The CDR3 loop spans 16 amino acids. CDR3 nucleotides: TGTGCCAGCAGTCTTCCGCTAGCGGGAGGTACAGATACGCAGTATTTT. Its protein product is CASSLPLAGGTDTQYF.

This chain connects TRBV6-2 or TRBV6-3 to TRBJ2-1; 9 positions match TRBD2. The CDR3 extends over 15 amino acids. V trimming: 4 bases; J trimming: 0 bases; junction bases outside the gene matches: 1. CDR1 and CDR2 from the germline V gene are MNHEY and SVGEGT. CDR3 bases: TGTGCCAGCAGTTCGACTAGCGGCTCCTACAATGAGCAGTTCTTC. This sequence encodes CASSSTSGSYNEQFF.

V is TRBV7-9 and J is TRBJ1-1; D unresolved. Germline V gives CDR1 SEHNR, CDR2 FQNEAQ (reference sequence). V shed 1 base and J shed 6 bases, with 15 bases lying between them. The length of the CDR3 is 15 residues. CDR3 nucleotides: TGTGCCAGCAGCTTAGAAGGGTTCGCAGGCGCTGAAGCTTTCTTT. It translates to CASSLEGFAGAEAFF.

The chain links TRBV7-2 to TRBJ1-2; D might be TRBD1 (6 bases). The CDR3 is made up of 13 amino acids. V shed 7 bases and J shed 4 bases, with 13 bases lying between them. CDR1 is SGHTA, CDR2 FQGNSA, per germline. The CDR3 region has the DNA TGTGCCAGCATGCTGGACAGTCTCTATGGCTACACCTTC. Protein product: CASMLDSLYGYTF.

The rearrangement uses TRBV14 and TRBJ2-1; 10 bases are shared with TRBD2. The CDR3 covers 17 residues. V dropped 4 bases and J dropped 2; count of bases not matched to a gene: 8. The germline gives CDR1 SGHDN, CDR2 FVKESK. As DNA, the CDR3 is TGTGCCAGCAGCCCCAAGGGTAGCGGGAGGCCCTACAATGAGCAGTTCTTC. This sequence encodes CASSPKGSGRPYNEQFF.

The J gene is TRBJ1-5, the V gene TRBV7-2; D is perhaps TRBD1 (6 bases). V shed 5 bases and J shed 8 bases, with 16 bases lying between them. The CDR3 covers 14 residues. The germline V gene has CDR1 SGHTA and CDR2 FQGNSA. The CDR3 sequence is CASSPPGAGKPQHF. The CDR3 region has the DNA TGTGCCAGCAGCCCTCCAGGGGCGGGTAAGCCCCAGCATTTT.

This clone appeared once. This chain links TRBV6-5 with TRBJ1-2; 7 bases line up with TRBD1. V lost 6 bases to trimming and J lost 9 bases; unmatched junction nucleotides: 16. The CDR3 loop spans 15 amino acids. CDR1 and CDR2 from the germline V gene are MNHEY and SVGAGI. This chain's CDR3 is CASRAQGQPTGSYTF. The CDR3 coding sequence is TGTGCCAGCAGGGCTCAGGGACAGCCTACTGGTAGCTACACCTTC.

This chain uses TRBV27 with TRBJ1-2; tentatively, D is TRBD1 (5 bases). The CDR3 spans 12 residues. The V and J ends lost 9 bases and 6 bases respectively, with 14 bases between them. Germline-derived CDR1 and CDR2 are MNHEY and SMNVEV (reference sequence). Here the CDR3 DNA reads TGTGCCAGTTTCCAACCGGGGGATGGCTACACCTTC. Translating gives CASFQPGDGYTF.

The genes are TRBV29-1 and TRBJ2-1; 12 positions agree with TRBD2. CDR3 length: 14 residues. J lost 6 bases, V lost 4 bases, and 4 bases had no gene match. Germline-derived CDR1 and CDR2 are SQVTM and ANQGSEA. The CDR3 sequence is CSVATSGGPNEQFF. The CDR3 bases are TGCAGCGTTGCGACTAGCGGGGGCCCCAATGAGCAGTTCTTC.

The chain has TRBV5-6 and TRBJ2-3; 7 bases fit TRBD1. V was clipped by 5 bases and J by 3 bases; unmatched bases: 3. This CDR3 region has 13 residues. From germline, CDR1 is SGHDT and CDR2 YYEEEE. CDR3 DNA sequence: TGTGCCAGCAGTCCGACAGGGACAGATACGCAGTATTTT. Protein: CASSPTGTDTQYF.

The chain carries TRBV20-1 and TRBJ2-1; unclear D gene. Per the germline V gene, CDR1 is DFQATT and CDR2 is SNEGSKA (reference sequence). The CDR3 runs to 9 residues. V was pared by 4 bases and J by 8 bases, with 3 bases between. This CDR3 reads CSANDEQFF. Here the CDR3 DNA reads TGCAGTGCTAATGATGAGCAGTTCTTC.

This chain links TRBV18 with TRBJ2-5; no firm D call. CDR3 length: 16 residues. Trimming removed 3 bases from V and 5 bases from J, with 19 bases in between. Germline CDR1 reads KGHSH; CDR2 reads LQKENI. CDR3 amino acids: CASSPKGATARETQYF. CDR3 in DNA: TGTGCCAGCTCACCCAAGGGTGCCACAGCTAGGGAGACCCAGTACTTC.

J is TRBJ1-4 and V is TRBV20-1; no firm D call. The CDR3 is made up of 12 amino acids. Germline-derived CDR1 and CDR2 are DFQATT and SNEGSKA (reference sequence). V was clipped by 3 bases and J by 8 bases, with 10 bases between them. CDR3: CSASSNLEKLFF. For the CDR3, the DNA is TGCAGTGCTAGTTCGAACCTAGAAAAACTGTTTTTT.

CDR3 bases: TGTGCCCGCCCAGGGAATGATAGTAGGGGCTACACCTTC. Its translation is CARPGNDSRGYTF. The genes are TRBV7-9 and TRBJ1-2; D possibly corresponds to TRBD1 (5 bases). The CDR3 sequence is 13 residues long. The germline V gene encodes CDR1 SEHNR and CDR2 FQNEAQ (reference sequence). The V gene lost 11 bases and the J gene lost 8 bases, with 21 bases spanning the gap. Looking up the rest from reference TRBV7-9 and TRBJ1-2 gives the full variable domain: DTGVSQNPRHKITKRGQNVTFRCDPISEHNRLYWYRQTLGQGPEFLTYFQNEAQLEKSRLLSDRFSAERPKGSFSTLEIQRTEQGDSAMYLCARPGNDSRGYTFGSGTRLTVV.

This clone was picked up one time. This chain uses TRBV3-1 (or the pseudogene TRBV3-2) with TRBJ1-2, with D unclear. Germline loops: CDR1 LGHDT, CDR2 YNNKEL (reference sequence). The length of the CDR3 is 14 residues. V was clipped by 1 base and J by 4 bases, with 10 bases between them. The CDR3 region has the DNA TGTGCCAGCAGCCAAGTACTACAGACCTATGGCTACACCTTC. Encoded protein: CASSQVLQTYGYTF.

The rearrangement joins TRBV6-5 to TRBJ2-2; 7 bases agree with TRBD1. CDR3 length equals 15 residues. The junction had 12 bases not matched to a gene; V was cut back by 6 bases and J by 8 bases. Germline lookup yields CDR1 MNHEY and CDR2 SVGAGI. CDR3 sequence: CASRAPNRGFGELFF. The CDR3 nucleotides read TGTGCCAGCAGGGCTCCGAACAGGGGTTTTGGGGAGCTGTTTTTT.

The rearrangement joins TRBV28 to TRBJ1-3, with 7 bases matching TRBD1. This CDR3 spans 14 amino acids. Trimming took 8 bases from V and 4 from J; bases not matched to a gene: 8. CDR1 MDHEN and CDR2 SYDVKM come from the germline V gene. The CDR3 loop reads CASGRGGQGNTIYF. CDR3 nucleotides: TGTGCCAGCGGCCGGGGGGGACAGGGAAACACCATATATTTT.

J is TRBJ2-5 and V is TRBV5-1; D gene uncertain. This CDR3 spans 14 amino acids. Germline CDR1 SGHRS, CDR2 YFSETQ. The V and J ends lost 6 bases and 0 bases respectively, with 12 bases between them. CDR3 residues: CASNPTGYQETQYF. The CDR3 DNA reads TGCGCCAGCAACCCCACGGGCTACCAAGAGACCCAGTACTTC.

The chain has TRBV9 and TRBJ2-3; 14 positions match TRBD2. Germline values: CDR1 SGDLS, CDR2 YYNGEE. This CDR3 contains 16 residues. V was pared by 4 bases and J by 5 bases, with 6 bases of the junction left unmatched. The chain's CDR3 is CASSILGLAGEDTQYF. The CDR3 DNA follows: TGTGCCAGCAGCATACTGGGACTAGCGGGGGAAGATACGCAGTATTTT.

The gene calls are TRBV5-4 and TRBJ1-2, with D perhaps matching TRBD1 (6 bases). CDR3 length: 15 residues. Between the trimmed V and J ends, which lost 4 bases and 0 bases, there was a span of 13 bases. The germline V gene encodes CDR1 SGHNT and CDR2 YYREEE (reference sequence). CDR3 DNA sequence: TGTGCCAGCAGCGTCGGGACACTACCTAACTATGGCTACACCTTC. Residues: CASSVGTLPNYGYTF.

The V and J genes are TRBV5-1 and TRBJ2-2; the match to TRBD2 covers 10 bases. Trimming took 3 bases from V and 7 from J; bases not matched to a gene: 9. Germline V gene data show CDR1 as SGHRS and CDR2 as YFSETQ. CDR3 length: 16 residues. The CDR3 coding sequence is TGCGCCAGCAGCTCTCCCTCTAGCGGGAGTTTCGGGGAGCTGTTTTTT. As protein: CASSSPSSGSFGELFF.

This clone occurred a few times. The V call is TRBV2, the J call TRBJ1-5, with TRBD1 matching over 7 bases. There are 18 residues in the CDR3. CDR1 is SNHLY, CDR2 FYNNEI, per germline. V gave up 3 bases and J gave up 0 bases; unmatched junction bases: 11. CDR3 in amino acids: CASSDRGSLRDSNQPQHF. The CDR3 DNA sequence: TGTGCCAGCAGTGACAGGGGGAGCCTAAGGGATAGCAATCAGCCCCAGCATTTT.